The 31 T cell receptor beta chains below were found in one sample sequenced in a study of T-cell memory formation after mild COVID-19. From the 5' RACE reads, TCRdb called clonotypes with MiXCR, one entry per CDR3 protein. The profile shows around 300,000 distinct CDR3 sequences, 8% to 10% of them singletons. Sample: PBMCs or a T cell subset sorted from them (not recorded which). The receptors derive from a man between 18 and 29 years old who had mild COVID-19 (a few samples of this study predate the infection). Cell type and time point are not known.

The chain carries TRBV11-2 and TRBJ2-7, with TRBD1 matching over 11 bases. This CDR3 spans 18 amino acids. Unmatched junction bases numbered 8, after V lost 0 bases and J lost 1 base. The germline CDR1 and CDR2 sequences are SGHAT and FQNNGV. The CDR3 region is CASSLDGWGTGGSYEQYF. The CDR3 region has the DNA TGTGCCAGCAGCTTAGATGGGTGGGGGACAGGGGGGTCCTACGAGCAGTACTTC.

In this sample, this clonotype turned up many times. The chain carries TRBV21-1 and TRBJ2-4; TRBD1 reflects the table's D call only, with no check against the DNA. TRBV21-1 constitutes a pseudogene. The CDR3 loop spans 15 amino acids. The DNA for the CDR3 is TGTGCCAGCAGCTTATACCGGGACAGCAAAAACATTCAGTACTTC. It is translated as CASSLYRDSKNIQYF.

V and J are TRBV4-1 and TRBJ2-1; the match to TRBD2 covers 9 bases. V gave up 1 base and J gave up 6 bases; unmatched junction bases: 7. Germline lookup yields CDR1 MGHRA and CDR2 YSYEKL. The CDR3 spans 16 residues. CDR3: CASSQGSGLARNEQFF. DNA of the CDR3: TGCGCCAGCAGCCAAGGCTCTGGACTAGCGCGCAATGAGCAGTTCTTC.

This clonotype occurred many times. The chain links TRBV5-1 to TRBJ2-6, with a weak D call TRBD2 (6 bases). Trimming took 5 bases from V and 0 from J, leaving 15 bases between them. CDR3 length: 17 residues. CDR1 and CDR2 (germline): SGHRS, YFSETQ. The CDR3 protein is CASRVSGLLSGANVLTF. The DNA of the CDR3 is TGCGCCAGCAGGGTATCGGGACTTCTCTCTGGGGCCAACGTCCTGACTTTC.

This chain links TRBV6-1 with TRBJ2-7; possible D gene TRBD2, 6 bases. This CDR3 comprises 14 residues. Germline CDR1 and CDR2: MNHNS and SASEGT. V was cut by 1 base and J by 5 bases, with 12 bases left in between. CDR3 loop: CASSEEWRGHEQYF. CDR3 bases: TGTGCCAGCAGTGAAGAGTGGAGGGGCCACGAGCAGTACTTC.

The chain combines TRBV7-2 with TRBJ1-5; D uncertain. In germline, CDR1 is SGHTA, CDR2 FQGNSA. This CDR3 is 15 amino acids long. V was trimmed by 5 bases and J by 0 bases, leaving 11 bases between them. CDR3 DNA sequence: TGTGCCAGCAGCGCGGAGATCCTTAGCAATCAGCCCCAGCATTTT. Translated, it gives CASSAEILSNQPQHF.

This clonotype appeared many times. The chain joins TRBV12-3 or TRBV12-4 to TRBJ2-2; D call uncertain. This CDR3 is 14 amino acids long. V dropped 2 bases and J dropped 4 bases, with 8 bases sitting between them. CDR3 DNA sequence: TGTGCCAGCAGTTTATCGGGTCCCACCGGGGAGCTGTTTTTT. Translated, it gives CASSLSGPTGELFF.

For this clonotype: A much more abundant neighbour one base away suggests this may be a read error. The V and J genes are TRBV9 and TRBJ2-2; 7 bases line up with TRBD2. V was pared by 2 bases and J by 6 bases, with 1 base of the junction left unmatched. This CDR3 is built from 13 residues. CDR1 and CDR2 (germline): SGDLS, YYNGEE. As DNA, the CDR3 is TGTGCCAGCAGCGTTCGGGGGGCCGGGGAGCTGTTTTTT. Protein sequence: CASSVRGAGELFF.

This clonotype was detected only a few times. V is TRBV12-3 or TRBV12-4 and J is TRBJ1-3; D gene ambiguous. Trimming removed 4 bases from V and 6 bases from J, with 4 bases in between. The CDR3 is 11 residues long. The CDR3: CASSWVNTIYF. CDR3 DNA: TGTGCCAGCAGTTGGGTAAACACCATATATTTT.

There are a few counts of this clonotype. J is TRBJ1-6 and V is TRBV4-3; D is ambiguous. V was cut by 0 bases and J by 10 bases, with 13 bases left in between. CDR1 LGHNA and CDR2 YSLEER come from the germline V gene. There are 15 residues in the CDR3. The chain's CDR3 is CASSQDKAVTSPLHF. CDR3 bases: TGCGCCAGCAGCCAAGATAAGGCAGTCACGTCACCCCTCCACTTT.

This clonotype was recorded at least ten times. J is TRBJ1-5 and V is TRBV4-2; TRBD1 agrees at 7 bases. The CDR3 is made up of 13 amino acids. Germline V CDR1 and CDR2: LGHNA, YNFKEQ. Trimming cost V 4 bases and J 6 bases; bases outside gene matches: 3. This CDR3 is CASSRQGGQPQHF. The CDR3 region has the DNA TGTGCCAGCAGCCGACAGGGTGGTCAGCCCCAGCATTTT.

CDR3 nucleotide sequence: TGCAGCGTTGAATATCCAGGACGGGAGACCCAGTACTTC. Residues: CSVEYPGRETQYF. V gene TRBV29-1 combines with J gene TRBJ2-5; the D is unclear. The ends were cut back, 2 bases at V and 5 bases at J, with 12 bases in the middle. From germline, CDR1 is SQVTM and CDR2 ANQGSEA. The CDR3 totals 13 residues. Complete variable domain (other parts from reference TRBV29-1 and TRBJ2-5): SAVISQKPSRDICQRGTSLTIQCQVDSQVTMMFWYRQQPGQSLTLIATANQGSEATYESGFVIDKFPISRPNLTFSTLTVSNMSPEDSSIYLCSVEYPGRETQYFGPGTRLLVL.

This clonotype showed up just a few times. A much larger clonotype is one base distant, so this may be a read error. The CDR3 loop is CASSQATEETQYF. The DNA for the CDR3 is TGCGCCAGCAGCCAAGCCACGGAAGAGACCCAGTACTTC. This chain connects TRBV4-1 to TRBJ2-5; D not certain. The germline gives CDR1 MGHRA, CDR2 YSYEKL. Trimming cost V 1 base and J 3 bases, with 6 bases left between them. This CDR3 contains 13 residues.

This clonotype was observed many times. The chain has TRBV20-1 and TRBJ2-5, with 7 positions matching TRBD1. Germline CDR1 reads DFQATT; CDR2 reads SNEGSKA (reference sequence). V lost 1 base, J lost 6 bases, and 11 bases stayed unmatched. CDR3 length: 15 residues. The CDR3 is CSARGGGTVSKTQYF. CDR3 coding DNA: TGCAGTGCTAGAGGAGGGGGCACCGTTTCGAAGACCCAGTACTTC.

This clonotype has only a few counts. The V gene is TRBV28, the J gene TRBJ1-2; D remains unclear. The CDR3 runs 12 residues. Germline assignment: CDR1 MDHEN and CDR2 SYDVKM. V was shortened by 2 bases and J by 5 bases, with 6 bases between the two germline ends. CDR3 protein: CASSLKPYGYTF. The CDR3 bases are TGTGCCAGCAGTTTAAAACCGTATGGCTACACCTTC.

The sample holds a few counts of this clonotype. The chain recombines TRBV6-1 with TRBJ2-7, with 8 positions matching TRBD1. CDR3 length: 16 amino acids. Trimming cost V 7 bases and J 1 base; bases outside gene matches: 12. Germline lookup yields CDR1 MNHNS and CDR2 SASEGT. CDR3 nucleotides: TGTGCCAGCATGAGAAGTGGGACAGGAGTTTCCTACGAGCAGTACGTC. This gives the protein CASMRSGTGVSYEQYV.

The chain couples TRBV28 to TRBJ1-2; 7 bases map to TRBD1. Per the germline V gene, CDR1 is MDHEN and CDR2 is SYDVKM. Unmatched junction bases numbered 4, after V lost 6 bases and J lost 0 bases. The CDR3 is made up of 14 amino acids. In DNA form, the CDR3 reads TGTGCCAGCAGGAGGGACAGCTCTAACTATGGCTACACCTTC. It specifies CASRRDSSNYGYTF.

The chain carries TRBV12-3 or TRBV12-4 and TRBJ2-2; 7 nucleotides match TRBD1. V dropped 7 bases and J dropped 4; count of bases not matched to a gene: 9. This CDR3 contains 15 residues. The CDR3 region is CASTLQGTGTGELFF. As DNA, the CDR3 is TGTGCCAGCACCCTACAGGGGACGGGCACCGGGGAGCTGTTTTTT.

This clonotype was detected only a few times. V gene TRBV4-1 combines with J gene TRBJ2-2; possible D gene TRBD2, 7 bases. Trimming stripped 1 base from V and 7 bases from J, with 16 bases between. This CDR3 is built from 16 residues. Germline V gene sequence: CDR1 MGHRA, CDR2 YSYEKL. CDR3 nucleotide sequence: TGCGCCAGCAGCCAAGGGCCTAGGGGGGGGATCGGGGAGCTGTTTTTT. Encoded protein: CASSQGPRGGIGELFF.

CDR3 in amino acids: CASSYSKSRGSYEQYV. The DNA of the CDR3 is TGTGCCAGCAGTTACTCGAAAAGCCGGGGGAGCTACGAGCAGTACGTC. The V gene is TRBV6-2 or TRBV6-3, the J gene TRBJ2-7; D possibly corresponds to TRBD2 (6 bases). The CDR3 is made up of 16 amino acids. In germline, CDR1 is MNHEY, CDR2 SVGEGT. Trimming took 0 bases from V and 3 from J, leaving 15 bases between them.

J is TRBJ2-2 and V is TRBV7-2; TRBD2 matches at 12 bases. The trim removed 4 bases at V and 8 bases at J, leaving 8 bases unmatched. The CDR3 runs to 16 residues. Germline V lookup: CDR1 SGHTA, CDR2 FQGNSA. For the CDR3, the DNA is TGTGCCAGCAGCTCGCCTAGCGGGGGGGCCAGGGGGGAGCTGTTTTTT. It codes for CASSSPSGGARGELFF.

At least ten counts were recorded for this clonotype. CDR3 bases: TGCAGTGCGTCCCCGGGACTAGTGGCGCGAGAGACCCAGTACTTC. Translation gives CSASPGLVARETQYF. V gene TRBV20-1 combines with J gene TRBJ2-5; 8 bases align to TRBD2. V trimming: 6 bases; J trimming: 4 bases; junction bases outside the gene matches: 13. Per the germline V gene, CDR1 is DFQATT and CDR2 is SNEGSKA (reference sequence). The CDR3 length is 15 residues.

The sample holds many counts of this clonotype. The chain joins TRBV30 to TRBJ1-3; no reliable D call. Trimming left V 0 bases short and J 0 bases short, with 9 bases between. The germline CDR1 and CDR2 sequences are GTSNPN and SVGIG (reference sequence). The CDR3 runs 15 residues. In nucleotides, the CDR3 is TGTGCCTGGAGTGTACGTGGGATCTCTGGAAACACCATATATTTT. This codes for CAWSVRGISGNTIYF.

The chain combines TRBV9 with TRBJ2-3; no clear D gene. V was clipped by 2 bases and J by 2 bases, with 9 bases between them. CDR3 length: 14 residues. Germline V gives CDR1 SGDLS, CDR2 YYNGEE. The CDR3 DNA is TGTGCCAGCAGCGTTGGCGGTGTCACAGATACGCAGTATTTT. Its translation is CASSVGGVTDTQYF.

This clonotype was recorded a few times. CDR3 nucleotide sequence: TGTGCCAGCAGCCAAGCCCCCCTCCGGACAGGATTCCTGAAGTCACCCCTCTACGAGCAGTACTTC. Protein sequence: CASSQAPLRTGFLKSPLYEQYF. The chain carries TRBV27 and TRBJ2-7; 7 nucleotides agree with TRBD1. V gave up 6 bases and J gave up 3 bases; unmatched junction bases: 32. The germline CDR1 and CDR2 sequences are MNHEY and SMNVEV (reference sequence). CDR3 size: 22 residues.

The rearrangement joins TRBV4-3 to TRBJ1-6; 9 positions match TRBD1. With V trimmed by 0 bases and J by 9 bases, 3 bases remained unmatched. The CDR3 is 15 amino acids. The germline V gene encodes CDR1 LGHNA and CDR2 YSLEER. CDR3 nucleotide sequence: TGCGCCAGCAGCCAAGAAACAGGGGGCCCTTCACCCCTCCACTTT. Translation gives CASSQETGGPSPLHF.

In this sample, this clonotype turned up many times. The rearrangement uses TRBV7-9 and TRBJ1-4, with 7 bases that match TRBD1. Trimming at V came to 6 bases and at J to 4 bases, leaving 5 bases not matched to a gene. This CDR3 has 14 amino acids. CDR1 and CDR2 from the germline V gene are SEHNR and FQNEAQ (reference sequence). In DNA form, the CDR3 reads TGTGCCAGCAGAGATAACAGGGGTAATGAAAAACTGTTTTTT. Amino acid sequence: CASRDNRGNEKLFF. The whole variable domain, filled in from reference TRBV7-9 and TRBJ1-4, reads DTGVSQNPRHKITKRGQNVTFRCDPISEHNRLYWYRQTLGQGPEFLTYFQNEAQLEKSRLLSDRFSAERPKGSFSTLEIQRTEQGDSAMYLCASRDNRGNEKLFFGSGTQLSVL.

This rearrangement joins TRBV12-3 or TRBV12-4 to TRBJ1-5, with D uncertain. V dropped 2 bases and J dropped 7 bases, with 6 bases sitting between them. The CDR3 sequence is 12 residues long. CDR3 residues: CASSLNIQPQHF. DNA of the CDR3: TGTGCCAGCAGTTTAAATATCCAGCCCCAGCATTTT.

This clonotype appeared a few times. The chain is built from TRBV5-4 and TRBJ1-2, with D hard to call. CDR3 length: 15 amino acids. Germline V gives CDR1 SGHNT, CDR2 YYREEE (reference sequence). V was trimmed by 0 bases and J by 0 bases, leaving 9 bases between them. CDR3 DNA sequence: TGTGCCAGCAGCTTGGGGTTCAGAGCTAACTATGGCTACACCTTC. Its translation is CASSLGFRANYGYTF.

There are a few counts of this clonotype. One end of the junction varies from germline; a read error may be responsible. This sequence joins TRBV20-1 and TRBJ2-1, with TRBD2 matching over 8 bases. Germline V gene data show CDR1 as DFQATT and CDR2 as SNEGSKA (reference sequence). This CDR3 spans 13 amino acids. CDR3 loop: CSGSGGHYNDQFF. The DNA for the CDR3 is TGCAGTGGATCGGGGGGGCACTACAATGACCAGTTCTTC.

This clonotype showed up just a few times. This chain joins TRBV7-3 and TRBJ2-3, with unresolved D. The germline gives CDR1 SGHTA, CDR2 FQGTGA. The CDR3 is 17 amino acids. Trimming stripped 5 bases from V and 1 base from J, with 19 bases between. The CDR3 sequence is CASSQFRASKGTDTQYF. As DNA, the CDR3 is TGTGCCAGCAGCCAATTCCGGGCCTCAAAGGGCACAGATACGCAGTATTTT.